Sequencing of this T cell receptor (beta chain) was carried out in a study of spatial heterogeneity in lung cancer. This clonotype was observed a handful of times. Its antigen remains unidentified. TCRdb reanalysed the 5' RACE reads using MiXCR and keeps one entry per CDR3 protein. The sample includes 50,000 to 75,000 distinct CDR3 sequences, 6.3% seen only once; the top ten take roughly 14%. As for time point: sample taken at primary tumor resection. Donation came from 70 or so patients with untreated early-stage non-small cell lung cancer. General study points: Ubiquitous expanded tumor TCRs were seen in blood more at resection than at follow-up.

The V gene's germline CDR1 is SGHTS and CDR2 YDEGEE. Germline trimming cut 4 bases from V and 4 bases from J; bases unmatched to any gene: 12. This CDR3 comprises 18 residues. This TCR was sampled from a female donor with early-stage non-small cell lung cancer. Sequenced material: PBMCs, taken at surgery. The V gene is TRBV5-8, the J gene TRBJ2-6, with 9 bases matching TRBD1. The CDR3 bases are TGTGCCAGCAGCCCCGTACAGGGGGCCATGGGAGGGGCCAACGTCCTGACTTTC. It encodes CASSPVQGAMGGANVLTF.